One TCR beta chain is described in this entry. These data come from a study of control samples from healthy donors and cancer patients. V trimming: 6 bases; J trimming: 4 bases; junction bases outside the gene matches: 3. This CDR3 is 13 amino acids long. Per germline, CDR1 MNHEY and CDR2 SVGAGI. Clones were sequenced by immunoSEQ multiplex PCR, and TCRdb holds only the in-frame ones, with some missing. The sample has roughly 170,000 clones, roughly 94% seen once; the top ten hold 1.3%. Sequencing input: blood. The clonotype originates from a woman in her late teens or twenties in good health. This sequence joins TRBV6-5 and TRBJ1-5; 7 nucleotides align to TRBD1. The CDR3 bases are TGTGCCAGCAGACGGGACAGAAATCAGCCCCAGCATTTT. It is translated as CASRRDRNQPQHF.